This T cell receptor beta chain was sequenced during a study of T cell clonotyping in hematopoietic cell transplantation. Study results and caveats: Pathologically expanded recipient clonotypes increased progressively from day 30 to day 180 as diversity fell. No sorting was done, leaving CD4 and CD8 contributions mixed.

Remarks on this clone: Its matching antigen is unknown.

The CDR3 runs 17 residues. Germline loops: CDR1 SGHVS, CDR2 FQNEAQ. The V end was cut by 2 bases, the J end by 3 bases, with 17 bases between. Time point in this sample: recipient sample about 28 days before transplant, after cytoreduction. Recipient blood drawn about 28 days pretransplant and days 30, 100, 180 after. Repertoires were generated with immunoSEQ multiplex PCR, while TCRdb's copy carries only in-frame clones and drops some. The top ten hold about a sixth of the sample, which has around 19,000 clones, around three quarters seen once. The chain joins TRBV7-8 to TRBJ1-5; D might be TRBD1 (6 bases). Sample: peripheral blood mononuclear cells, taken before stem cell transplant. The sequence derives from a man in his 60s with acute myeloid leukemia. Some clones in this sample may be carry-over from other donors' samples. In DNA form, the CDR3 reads TGTGCCAGCAGCTTAACAGGGATTCGGGGTACCAATCAGCCCCAGCATTTT. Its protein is CASSLTGIRGTNQPQHF.